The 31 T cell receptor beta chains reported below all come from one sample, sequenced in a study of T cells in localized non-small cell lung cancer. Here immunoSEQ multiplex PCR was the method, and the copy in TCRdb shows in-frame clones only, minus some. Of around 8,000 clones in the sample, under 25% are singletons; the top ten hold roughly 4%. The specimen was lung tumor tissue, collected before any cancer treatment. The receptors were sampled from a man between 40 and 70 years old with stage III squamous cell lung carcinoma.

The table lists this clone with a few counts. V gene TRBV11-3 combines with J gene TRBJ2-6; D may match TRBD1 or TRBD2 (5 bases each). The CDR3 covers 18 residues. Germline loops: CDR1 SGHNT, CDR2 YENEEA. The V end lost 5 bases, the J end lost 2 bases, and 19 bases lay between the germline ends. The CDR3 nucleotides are TGTGCCAGCAGCCCGGGCCCGGGAAGGGGCACTGGGGCCAACGTCCTGACTTTC. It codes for CASSPGPGRGTGANVLTF.

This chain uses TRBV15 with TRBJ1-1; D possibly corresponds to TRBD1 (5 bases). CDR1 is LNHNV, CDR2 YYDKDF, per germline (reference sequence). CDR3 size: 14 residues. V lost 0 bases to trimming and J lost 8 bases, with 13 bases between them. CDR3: CATSRDGGIAEAFF. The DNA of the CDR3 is TGTGCCACCAGCAGAGATGGGGGGATTGCGGAAGCTTTCTTT. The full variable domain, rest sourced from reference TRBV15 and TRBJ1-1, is DAMVIQNPRYQVTQFGKPVTLSCSQTLNHNVMYWYQQKSSQAPKLLFHYYDKDFNNEADTPDNFQSRRPNTSFCFLDIRSPGLGDTAMYLCATSRDGGIAEAFFGQGTRLTVV.

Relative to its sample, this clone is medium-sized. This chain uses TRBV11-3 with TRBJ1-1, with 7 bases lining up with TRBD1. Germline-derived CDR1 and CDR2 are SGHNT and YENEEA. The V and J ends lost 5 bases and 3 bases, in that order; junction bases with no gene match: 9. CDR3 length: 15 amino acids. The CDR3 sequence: CASSQPNQGDTEAFF. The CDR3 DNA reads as TGTGCCAGCAGCCAACCTAATCAGGGGGACACTGAAGCTTTCTTT.

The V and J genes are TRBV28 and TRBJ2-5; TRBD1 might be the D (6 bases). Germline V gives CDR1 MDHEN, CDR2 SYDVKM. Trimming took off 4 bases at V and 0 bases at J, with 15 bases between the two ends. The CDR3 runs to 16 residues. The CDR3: CASSSGQLKYQETQYF. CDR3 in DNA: TGTGCCAGCAGTTCAGGACAGCTGAAATACCAAGAGACCCAGTACTTC.

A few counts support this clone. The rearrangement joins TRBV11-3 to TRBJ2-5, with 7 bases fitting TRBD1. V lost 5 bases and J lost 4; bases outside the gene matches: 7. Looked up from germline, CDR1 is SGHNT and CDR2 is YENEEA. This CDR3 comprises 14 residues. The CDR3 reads CASSPTGIGETQYF. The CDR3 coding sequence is TGTGCCAGCAGCCCGACAGGGATCGGAGAGACCCAGTACTTC. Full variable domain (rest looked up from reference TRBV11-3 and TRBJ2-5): EAGVVQSPRYKIIEKKQPVAFWCNPISGHNTLYWYLQNLGQGPELLIRYENEEAVDDSQLPKDRFSAERLKGVDSTLKIQPAELGDSAVYLCASSPTGIGETQYFGPGTRLLVL.

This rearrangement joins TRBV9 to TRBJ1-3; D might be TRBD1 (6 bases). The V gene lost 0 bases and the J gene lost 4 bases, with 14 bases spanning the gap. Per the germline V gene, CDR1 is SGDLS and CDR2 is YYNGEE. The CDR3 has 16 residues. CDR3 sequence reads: CASSVGTRGYGNTIYF. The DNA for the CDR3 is TGTGCCAGCAGCGTAGGAACGAGGGGGTACGGAAACACCATATATTTT.

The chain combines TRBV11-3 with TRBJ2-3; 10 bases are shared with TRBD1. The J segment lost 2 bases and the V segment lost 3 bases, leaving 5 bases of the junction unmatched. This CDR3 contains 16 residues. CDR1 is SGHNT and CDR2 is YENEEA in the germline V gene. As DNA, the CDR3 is TGTGCCAGCAGCTTGGGGACAGGGGATCCCACAGATACGCAGTATTTT. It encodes CASSLGTGDPTDTQYF.

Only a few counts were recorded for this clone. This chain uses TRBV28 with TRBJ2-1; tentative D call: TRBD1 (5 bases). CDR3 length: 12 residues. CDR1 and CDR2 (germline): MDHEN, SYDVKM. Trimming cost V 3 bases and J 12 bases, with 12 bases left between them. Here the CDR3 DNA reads TGTGCCAGCAGTTTGCTAGAAGGGGTGCAGTTCTTC. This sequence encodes CASSLLEGVQFF.

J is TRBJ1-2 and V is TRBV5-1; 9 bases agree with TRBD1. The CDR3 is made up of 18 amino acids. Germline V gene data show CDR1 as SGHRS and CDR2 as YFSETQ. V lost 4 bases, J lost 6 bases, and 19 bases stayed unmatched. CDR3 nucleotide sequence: TGCGCCAGCAGCCTGGGGTACCTATTACAGGGGGCATCGGATGGCTACACCTTC. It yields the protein CASSLGYLLQGASDGYTF.

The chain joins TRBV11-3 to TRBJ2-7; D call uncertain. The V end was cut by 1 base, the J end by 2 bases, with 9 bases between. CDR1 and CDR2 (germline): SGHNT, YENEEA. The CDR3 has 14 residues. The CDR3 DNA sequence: TGTGCCAGCAGCTTAGGGGCTACGGCCTACGAGCAGTACTTC. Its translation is CASSLGATAYEQYF.

The CDR3 here is CASSLGGLAGTPGGELFF. The DNA of the CDR3 is TGTGCCAGCAGCTTAGGCGGCCTAGCGGGGACCCCGGGCGGGGAGCTGTTTTTT. V gene TRBV11-3 combines with J gene TRBJ2-2; TRBD2 matches at 9 bases. Looked up from germline, CDR1 is SGHNT and CDR2 is YENEEA. The J segment lost 7 bases and the V segment lost 1 base, leaving 13 bases of the junction unmatched. This CDR3 comprises 18 residues.

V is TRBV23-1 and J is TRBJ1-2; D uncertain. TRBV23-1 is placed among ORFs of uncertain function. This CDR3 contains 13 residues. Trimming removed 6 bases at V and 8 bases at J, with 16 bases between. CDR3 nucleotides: TGCGCCAGCAGCTTGGGAGTGGGAGGAGGCTACACCTTC. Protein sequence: CASSLGVGGGYTF.

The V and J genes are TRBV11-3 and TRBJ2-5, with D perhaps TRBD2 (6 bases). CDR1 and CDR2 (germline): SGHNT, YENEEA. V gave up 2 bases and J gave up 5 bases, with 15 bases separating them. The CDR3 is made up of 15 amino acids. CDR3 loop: CASSLPPGLGETQYF. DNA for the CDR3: TGTGCCAGCAGCTTACCCCCGGGACTCGGGGAGACCCAGTACTTC.

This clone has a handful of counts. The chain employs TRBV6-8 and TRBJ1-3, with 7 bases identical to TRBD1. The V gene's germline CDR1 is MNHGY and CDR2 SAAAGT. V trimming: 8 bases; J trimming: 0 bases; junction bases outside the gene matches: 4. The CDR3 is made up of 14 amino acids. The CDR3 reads CASQGQHSGNTIYF. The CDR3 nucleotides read TGTGCCAGCCAGGGACAGCACTCTGGAAACACCATATATTTT.

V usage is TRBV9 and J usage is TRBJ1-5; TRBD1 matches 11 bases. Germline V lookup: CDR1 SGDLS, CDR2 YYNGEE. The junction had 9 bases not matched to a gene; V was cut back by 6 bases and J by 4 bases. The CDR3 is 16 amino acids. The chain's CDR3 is CASTYRTGGSNQPQHF. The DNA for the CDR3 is TGTGCCAGCACTTACAGGACAGGGGGCTCTAATCAGCCCCAGCATTTT. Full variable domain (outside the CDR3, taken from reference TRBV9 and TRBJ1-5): DSGVTQTPKHLITATGQRVTLRCSPRSGDLSVYWYQQSLDQGLQFLIQYYNGEERAKGNILERFSAQQFPDLHSELNLSSLELGDSALYFCASTYRTGGSNQPQHFGDGTRLSIL.

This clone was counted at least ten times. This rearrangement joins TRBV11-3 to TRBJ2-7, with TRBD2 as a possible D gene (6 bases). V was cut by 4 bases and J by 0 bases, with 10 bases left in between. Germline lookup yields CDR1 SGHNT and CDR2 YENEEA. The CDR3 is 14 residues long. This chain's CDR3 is CASSWGTGSYEQYF. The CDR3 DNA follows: TGTGCCAGCAGCTGGGGGACTGGCTCCTACGAGCAGTACTTC. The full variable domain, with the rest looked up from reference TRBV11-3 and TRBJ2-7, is EAGVVQSPRYKIIEKKQPVAFWCNPISGHNTLYWYLQNLGQGPELLIRYENEEAVDDSQLPKDRFSAERLKGVDSTLKIQPAELGDSAVYLCASSWGTGSYEQYFGPGTRLTVT.

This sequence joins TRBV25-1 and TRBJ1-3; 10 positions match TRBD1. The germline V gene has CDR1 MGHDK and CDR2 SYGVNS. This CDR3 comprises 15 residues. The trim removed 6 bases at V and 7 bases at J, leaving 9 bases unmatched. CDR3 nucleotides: TGTGCCAGCAGCCTATCCGGGACAGGGGTCAACACCATATATTTT. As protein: CASSLSGTGVNTIYF.

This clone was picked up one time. As DNA, the CDR3 is TGCGCCAGCAGCTCTAATACAGGGGGCGCTAACTATGGCTACACCTTC. Its translation is CASSSNTGGANYGYTF. V usage is TRBV5-1 and J usage is TRBJ1-2; 9 bases line up with TRBD1. Germline CDR1 reads SGHRS; CDR2 reads YFSETQ. After removal of 3 bases from V and 0 bases from J, the junction contained 6 bases not matched to a gene. This CDR3 contains 16 residues.

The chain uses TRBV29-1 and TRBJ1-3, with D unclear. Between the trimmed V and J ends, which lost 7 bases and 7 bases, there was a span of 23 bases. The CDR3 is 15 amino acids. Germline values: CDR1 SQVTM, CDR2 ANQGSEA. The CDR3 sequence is CSASDGYPYFNTIYF. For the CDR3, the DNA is TGCAGCGCTTCGGACGGATACCCTTATTTCAACACCATATATTTT.

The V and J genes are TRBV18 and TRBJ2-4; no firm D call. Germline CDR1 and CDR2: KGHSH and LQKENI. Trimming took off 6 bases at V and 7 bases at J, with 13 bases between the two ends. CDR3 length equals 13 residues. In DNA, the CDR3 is TGTGCCAGCTCCCACGACAAGCAGAACATTCAGTACTTC. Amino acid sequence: CASSHDKQNIQYF.

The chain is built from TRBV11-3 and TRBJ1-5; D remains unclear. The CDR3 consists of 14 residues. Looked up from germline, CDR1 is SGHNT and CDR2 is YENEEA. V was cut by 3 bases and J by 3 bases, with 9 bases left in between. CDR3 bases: TGTGCCAGCAGCTTCAGACCGGACAATCAGCCCCAGCATTTT. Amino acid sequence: CASSFRPDNQPQHF.

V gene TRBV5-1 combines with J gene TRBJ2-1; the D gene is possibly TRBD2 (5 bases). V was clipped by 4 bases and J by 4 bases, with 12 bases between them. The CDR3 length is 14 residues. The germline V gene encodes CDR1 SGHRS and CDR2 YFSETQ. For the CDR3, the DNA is TGCGCCAGCAGCCCGTCCGGGGTATACAATGAGCAGTTCTTC. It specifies CASSPSGVYNEQFF.

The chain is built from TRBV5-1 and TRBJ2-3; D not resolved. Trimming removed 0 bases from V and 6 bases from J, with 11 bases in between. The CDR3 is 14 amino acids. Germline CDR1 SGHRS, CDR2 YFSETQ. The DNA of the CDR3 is TGCGCCAGCAGCTTGGAGGGCCCACGGGATACGCAGTATTTT. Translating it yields CASSLEGPRDTQYF.

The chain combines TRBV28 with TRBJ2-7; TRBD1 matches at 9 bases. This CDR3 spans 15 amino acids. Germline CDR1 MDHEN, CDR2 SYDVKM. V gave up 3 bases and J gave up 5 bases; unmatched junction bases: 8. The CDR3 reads CASSFRGQGSHEQYF. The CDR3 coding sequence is TGTGCCAGCAGTTTTCGAGGACAGGGGAGCCACGAGCAGTACTTC.

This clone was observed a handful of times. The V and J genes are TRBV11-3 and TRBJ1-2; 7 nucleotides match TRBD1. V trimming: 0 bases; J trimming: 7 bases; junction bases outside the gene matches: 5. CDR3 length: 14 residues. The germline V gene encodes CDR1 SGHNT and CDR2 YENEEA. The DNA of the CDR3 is TGTGCCAGCAGCTTAGAGGTGACAGGGACTGGCTACACCTTC. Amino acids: CASSLEVTGTGYTF.

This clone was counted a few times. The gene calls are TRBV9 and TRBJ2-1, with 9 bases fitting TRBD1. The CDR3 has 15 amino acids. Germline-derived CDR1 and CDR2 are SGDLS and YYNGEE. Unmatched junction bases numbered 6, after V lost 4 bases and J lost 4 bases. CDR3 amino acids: CASSLDRGEYNEQFF. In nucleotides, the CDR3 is TGTGCCAGCAGCTTGGACAGGGGTGAATACAATGAGCAGTTCTTC.

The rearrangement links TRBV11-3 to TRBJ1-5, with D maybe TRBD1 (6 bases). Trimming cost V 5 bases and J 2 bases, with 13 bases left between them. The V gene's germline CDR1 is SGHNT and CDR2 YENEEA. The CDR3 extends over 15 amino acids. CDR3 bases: TGTGCCAGCAGCCAGGGGATTTTGGGCAATCAGCCCCAGCATTTT. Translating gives CASSQGILGNQPQHF.

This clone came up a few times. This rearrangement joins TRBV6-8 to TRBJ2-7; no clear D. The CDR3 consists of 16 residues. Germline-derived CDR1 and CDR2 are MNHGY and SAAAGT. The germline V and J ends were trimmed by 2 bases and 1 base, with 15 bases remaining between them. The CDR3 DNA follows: TGTGCCAGCAGTTACCCAAGAGGATTTGTATCCTACGAGCAGTACTTC. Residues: CASSYPRGFVSYEQYF.

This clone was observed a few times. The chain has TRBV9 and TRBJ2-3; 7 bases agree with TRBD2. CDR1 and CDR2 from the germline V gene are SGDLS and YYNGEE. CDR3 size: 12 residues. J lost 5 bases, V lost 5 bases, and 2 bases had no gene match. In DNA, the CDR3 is TGTGCCAGCAGTTTAGCGGGAGATACGCAGTATTTT. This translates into CASSLAGDTQYF.

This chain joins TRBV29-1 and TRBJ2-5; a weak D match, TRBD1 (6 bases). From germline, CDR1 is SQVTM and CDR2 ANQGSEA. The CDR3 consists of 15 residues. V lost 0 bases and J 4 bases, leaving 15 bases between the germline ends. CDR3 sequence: CSVEDSTGFLETQYF. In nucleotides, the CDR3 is TGCAGCGTTGAAGACTCTACAGGGTTTTTAGAGACCCAGTACTTC.

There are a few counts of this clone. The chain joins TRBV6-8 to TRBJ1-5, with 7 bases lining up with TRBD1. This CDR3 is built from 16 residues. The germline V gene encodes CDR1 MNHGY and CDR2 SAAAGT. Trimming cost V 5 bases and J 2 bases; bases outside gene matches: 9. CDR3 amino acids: CASSLWRTGGNQPQHF. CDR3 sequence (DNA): TGTGCCAGCAGTCTATGGCGGACAGGAGGCAATCAGCCCCAGCATTTT.